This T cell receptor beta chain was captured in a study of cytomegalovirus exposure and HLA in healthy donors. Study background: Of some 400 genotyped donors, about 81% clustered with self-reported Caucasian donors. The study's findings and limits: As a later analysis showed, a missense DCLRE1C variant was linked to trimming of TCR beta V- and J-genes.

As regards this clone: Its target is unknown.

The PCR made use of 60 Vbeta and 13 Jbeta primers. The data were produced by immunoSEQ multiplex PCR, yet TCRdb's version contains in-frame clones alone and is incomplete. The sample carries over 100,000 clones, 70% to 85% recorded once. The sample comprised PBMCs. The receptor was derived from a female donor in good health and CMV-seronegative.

The CDR3 reads CSVQRGTGLGKLFF. In DNA, the CDR3 is TGCAGCGTGCAACGAGGGACAGGGTTGGGAAAACTGTTTTTT. The V call is TRBV29-1, the J call TRBJ1-4; 9 bases line up with TRBD1. CDR3 length equals 14 residues. Germline CDR1 reads SQVTM; CDR2 reads ANQGSEA. Germline trimming cut 6 bases from V and 10 bases from J; bases unmatched to any gene: 12.